This TCR beta chain stems from a study of low-dose radiotherapy and immunotherapy resistance in tumors. Time point meaning: after trial treatment. The treatment is: LDRT plus nivolumab, ipilimumab, low-dose cyclophosphamide and aspirin (RACIN trial). Trimming took 3 bases from V and 0 from J, leaving 9 bases between them. This CDR3 comprises 14 residues. Germline loops: CDR1 DFQATT, CDR2 SNEGSKA (reference sequence). TRAV- and TRBV-specific primers were used for first-strand cDNA, which covered alpha and beta chains. The PCR that amplified TCRs ran for around 22 cycles, relying on a constant-region primer and a V-primer adapter. MiXCR was run by TCRdb on the reads, yielding one entry per CDR3 protein. The top ten hold approximately 1.3% of the sample, which has about 84,000 distinct CDR3 sequences, roughly 17% seen once.

The sequencing used PBMCs, collected after low-dose radiotherapy plus immunotherapy. This receptor was obtained from a male donor with prostate cancer. The J gene is TRBJ1-5, the V gene TRBV20-1; D remains unclear. CDR3 sequence: CSASSGYSNQPQHF. For the CDR3, the DNA is TGCAGTGCTAGCTCCGGGTATAGCAATCAGCCCCAGCATTTT.